The present entry profiles one T cell receptor beta chain with its context. Data came from immunoSEQ multiplex PCR; TCRdb stores just in-frame clones and leaves some out. The table has roughly 51,000 clones, approximately 85% seen once. The sample comes from a study of PD-L1 blockade in urothelial cancer. Turning to the study itself: Study patients had been treated with 0 to 3 previous chemotherapy regimens. Blood was subjected to analysis at 3 weeks (second dose) and 6 weeks following treatment start. Peripheral blood specimens exhibited a median yield of 141,255 T cells.

Time point here: peripheral blood 6 weeks after treatment start. This TCR derives from a man in his forties or fifties with urothelial cancer. Sequencing was performed on PBMCs, taken around atezolizumab (anti-PD-L1) treatment.

The CDR3 reads CASQKERPGTEAFF. CDR3 DNA sequence: TGTGCCAGCCAGAAGGAACGGCCGGGCACTGAAGCTTTCTTT. The genes are TRBV2 and TRBJ1-1; D gene uncertain. The ends were cut back, 8 bases at V and 4 bases at J, with 17 bases in the middle. The CDR3 sequence is 14 residues long. Germline V gene data show CDR1 as SNHLY and CDR2 as FYNNEI. The full variable domain, with the rest looked up from reference TRBV2 and TRBJ1-1, is EPEVTQTPSHQVTQMGQEVILRCVPISNHLYFYWYRQILGQKVEFLVSFYNNEISEKSEIFDDQFSVERPDGSNFTLKIRSTKLEDSAMYFCASQKERPGTEAFFGQGTRLTVV.